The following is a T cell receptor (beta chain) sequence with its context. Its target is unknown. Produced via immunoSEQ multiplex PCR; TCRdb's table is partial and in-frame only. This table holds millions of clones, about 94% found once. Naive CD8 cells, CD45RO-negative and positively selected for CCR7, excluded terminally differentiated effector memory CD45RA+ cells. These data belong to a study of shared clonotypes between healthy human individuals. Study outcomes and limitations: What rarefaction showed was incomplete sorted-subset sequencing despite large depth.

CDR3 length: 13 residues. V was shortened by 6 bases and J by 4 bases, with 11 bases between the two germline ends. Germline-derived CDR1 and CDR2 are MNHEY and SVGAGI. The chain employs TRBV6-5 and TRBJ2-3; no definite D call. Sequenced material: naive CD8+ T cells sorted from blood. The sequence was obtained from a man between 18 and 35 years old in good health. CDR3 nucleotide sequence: TGTGCCAGCAGGGACGAAAGAGCAGATACGCAGTATTTT. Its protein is CASRDERADTQYF.